This T cell receptor beta chain is drawn from a study of blood T cell repertoires in COVID-19. Overall study: Acute-phase and convalescent COVID-19 samples originated in the United States, Italy and Spain.

CDR3 length equals 11 residues. Germline V gives CDR1 MNHEY, CDR2 SMNVEV (reference sequence). Trimming took off 6 bases at V and 3 bases at J, with 3 bases between the two ends. Methods used by the authors: For nucleated cells, counts were estimated from reference gene primer amplification. Libraries were prepared by immunoSEQ multiplex PCR; TCRdb keeps only in-frame clonotypes and omits some of them. V, J and clone size are taken as reported in that table, and D and trimming were inferred from the DNA itself. Among around 110,000 clones, roughly four fifths were seen once, and the ten largest hold around 6.2%. Recruited during active infection, patients (from Seattle) were subsequently followed longitudinally.

The material sequenced was peripheral blood. The source is a man older than 75 with COVID-19, enrolled during active disease. The V call is TRBV27, the J call TRBJ1-3; D not certain. Here the CDR3 DNA reads TGTGCCAGCAGGAGTGGAAACACCATATATTTT. Encoded protein: CASRSGNTIYF.